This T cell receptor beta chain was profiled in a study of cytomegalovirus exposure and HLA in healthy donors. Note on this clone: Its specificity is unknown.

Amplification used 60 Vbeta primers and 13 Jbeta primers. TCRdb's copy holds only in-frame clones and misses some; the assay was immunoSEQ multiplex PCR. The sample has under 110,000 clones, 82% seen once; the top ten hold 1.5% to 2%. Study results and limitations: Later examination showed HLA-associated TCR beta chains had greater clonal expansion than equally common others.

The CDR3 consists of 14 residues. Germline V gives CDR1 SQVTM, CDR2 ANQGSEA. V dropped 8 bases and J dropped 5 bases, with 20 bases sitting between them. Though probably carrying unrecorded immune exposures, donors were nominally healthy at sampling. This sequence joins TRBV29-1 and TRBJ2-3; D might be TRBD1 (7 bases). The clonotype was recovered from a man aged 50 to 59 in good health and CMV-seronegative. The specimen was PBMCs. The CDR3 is CSITLGRGEDTQYF. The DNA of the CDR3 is TGCAGCATAACCTTGGGCAGGGGGGAAGATACGCAGTATTTT.